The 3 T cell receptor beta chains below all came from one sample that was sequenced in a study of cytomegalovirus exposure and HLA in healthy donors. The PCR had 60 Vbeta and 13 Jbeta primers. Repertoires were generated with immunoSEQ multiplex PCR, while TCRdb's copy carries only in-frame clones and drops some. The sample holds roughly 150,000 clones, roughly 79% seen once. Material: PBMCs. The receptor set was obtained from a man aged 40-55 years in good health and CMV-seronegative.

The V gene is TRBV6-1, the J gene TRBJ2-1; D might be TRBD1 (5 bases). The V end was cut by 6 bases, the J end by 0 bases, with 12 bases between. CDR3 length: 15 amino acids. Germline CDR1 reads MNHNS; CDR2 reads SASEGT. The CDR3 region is CASSQDTSSYNEQFF. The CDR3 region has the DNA TGTGCCAGCAGCCAGGACACGAGCTCCTACAATGAGCAGTTCTTC.

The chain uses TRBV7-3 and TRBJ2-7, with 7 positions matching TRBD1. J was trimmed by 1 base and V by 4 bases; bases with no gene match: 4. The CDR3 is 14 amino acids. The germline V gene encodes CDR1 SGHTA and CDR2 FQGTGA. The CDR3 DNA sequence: TGTGCCAGCAGCTCTTCGACAGGGTCCTACGAGCAGTACTTC. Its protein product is CASSSSTGSYEQYF.

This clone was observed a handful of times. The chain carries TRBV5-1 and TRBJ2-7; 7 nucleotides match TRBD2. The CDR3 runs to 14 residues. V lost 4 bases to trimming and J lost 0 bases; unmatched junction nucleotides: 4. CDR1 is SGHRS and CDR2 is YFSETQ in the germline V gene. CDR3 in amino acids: CASSASGGSYEQYF. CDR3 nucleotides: TGCGCCAGCAGCGCTAGCGGAGGCTCCTACGAGCAGTACTTC. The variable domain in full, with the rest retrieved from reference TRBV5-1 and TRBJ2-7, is KAGVTQTPRYLIKTRGQQVTLSCSPISGHRSVSWYQQTPGQGLQFLFEYFSETQRNKGNFPGRFSGRQFSNSRSEMNVSTLELGDSALYLCASSASGGSYEQYFGPGTRLTVT.